The entry below gives a single TCR beta chain sequence along with its context. The junction shows a germline mismatch at one end, possibly a read error. The study profiled TCR beta VDJ and CDR3 using genomic DNA as template. TCRdb processed the reads anew with MiXCR; each CDR3 protein has one entry. The table lists about 420,000 distinct CDR3 sequences, about 70% of them singletons. Germline CDR1 SGHTA, CDR2 FQGNSA. The CDR3 runs to 16 residues. The record originates from a study of CD8+CD57+ T cells in acquired aplastic anemia. The sequencing sample was made of sorted CD4+, CD8+, or CD8+CD57+ T cells (not recorded which) from PBMCs. V gene TRBV7-2 combines with J gene TRBJ2-3; 7 bases map to TRBD1. This TCR was sampled from a human donor in good health, serving as a control. The CDR3 region has the DNA TGTGCCAGCAGCTTCCCCAGGACAGGCTACACAGAGACGCAGTATTTT. It is translated as CASSFPRTGYTETQYF.